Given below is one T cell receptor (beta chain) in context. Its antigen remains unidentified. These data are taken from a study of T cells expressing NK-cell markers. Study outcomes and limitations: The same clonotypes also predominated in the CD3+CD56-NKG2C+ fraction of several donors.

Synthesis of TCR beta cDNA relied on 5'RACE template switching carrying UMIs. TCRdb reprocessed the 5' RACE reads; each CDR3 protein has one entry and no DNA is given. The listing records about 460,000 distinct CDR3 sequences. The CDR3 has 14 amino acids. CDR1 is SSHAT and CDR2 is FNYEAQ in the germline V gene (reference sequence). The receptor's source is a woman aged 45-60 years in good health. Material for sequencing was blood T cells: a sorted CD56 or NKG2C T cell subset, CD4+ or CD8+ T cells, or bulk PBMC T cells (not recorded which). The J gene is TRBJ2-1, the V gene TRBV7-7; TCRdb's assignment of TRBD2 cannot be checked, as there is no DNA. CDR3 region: CASSLGLAETEQFF.